This entry is about one T cell receptor (beta chain). Using immunoSEQ multiplex PCR, the repertoire was profiled, and TCRdb retains in-frame clones only, with some absent. The table lists fewer than 250,000 clones, around nine tenths of them singletons. This entry comes from a study of blood T cell repertoires in COVID-19. About the study: From the United States, Italy and Spain came samples of acute and convalescent COVID-19. The cDNA or gDNA used as material had been derived from T cells, B-cell-depleted T cells, or PBMCs.

The sequencing sample was made of PBMCs or T cells enriched from blood (not recorded which). The receptor's source is a woman in her 30s who had been exposed to COVID-19.

The CDR3 DNA follows: TGTGCCAGCAGCTTAGCGGGAGGGTCCTTGTACAATGAGCAGTTCTTC. This encodes CASSLAGGSLYNEQFF. The chain couples TRBV7-3 to TRBJ2-1; 9 bases match TRBD2. Germline V CDR1 and CDR2: SGHTA, FQGTGA. This CDR3 is 16 amino acids long. V lost 2 bases and J lost 4; bases outside the gene matches: 6.